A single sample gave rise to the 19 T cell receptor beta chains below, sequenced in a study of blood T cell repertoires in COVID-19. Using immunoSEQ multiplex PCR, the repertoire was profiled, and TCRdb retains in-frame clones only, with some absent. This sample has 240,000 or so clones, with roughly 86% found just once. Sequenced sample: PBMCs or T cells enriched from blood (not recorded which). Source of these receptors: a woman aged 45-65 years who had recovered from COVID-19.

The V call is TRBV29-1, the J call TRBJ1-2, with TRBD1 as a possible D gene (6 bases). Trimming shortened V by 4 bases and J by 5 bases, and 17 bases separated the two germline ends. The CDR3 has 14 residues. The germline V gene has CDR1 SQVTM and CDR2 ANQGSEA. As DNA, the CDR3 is TGCAGCGTTGGCGGCCGGACAGCACCTTATGGCTACACCTTC. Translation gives CSVGGRTAPYGYTF.

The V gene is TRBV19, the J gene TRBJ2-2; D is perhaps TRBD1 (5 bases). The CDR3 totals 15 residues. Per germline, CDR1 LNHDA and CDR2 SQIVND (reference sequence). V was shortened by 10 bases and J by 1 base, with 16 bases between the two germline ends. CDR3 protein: CATKGRQRNTGELFF. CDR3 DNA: TGTGCCACTAAAGGAAGACAGCGGAACACCGGGGAGCTGTTTTTT.

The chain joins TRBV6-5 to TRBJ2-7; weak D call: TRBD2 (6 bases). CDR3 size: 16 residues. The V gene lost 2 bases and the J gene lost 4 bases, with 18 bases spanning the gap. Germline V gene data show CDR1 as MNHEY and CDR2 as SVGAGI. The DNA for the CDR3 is TGTGCCAGCAGTTACGTCTGGCGGGAACCCTCTTACGAGCAGTACTTC. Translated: CASSYVWREPSYEQYF.

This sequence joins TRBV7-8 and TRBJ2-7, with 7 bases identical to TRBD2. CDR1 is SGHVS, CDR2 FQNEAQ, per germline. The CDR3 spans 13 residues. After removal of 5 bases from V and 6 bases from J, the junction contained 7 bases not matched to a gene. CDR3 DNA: TGTGCCAGCAGCGGTACGTGGGGGGGCGAGCAGTACTTC. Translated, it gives CASSGTWGGEQYF.

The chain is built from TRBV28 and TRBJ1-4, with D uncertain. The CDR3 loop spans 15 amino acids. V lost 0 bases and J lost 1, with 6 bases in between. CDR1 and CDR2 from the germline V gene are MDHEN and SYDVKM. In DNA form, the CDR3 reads TGTGCCAGCAGTTTATGGGGAGAAACTAATGAAAAACTGTTTTTT. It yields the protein CASSLWGETNEKLFF.

CDR3 DNA sequence: TGTGCCTGGAGTACTGAGTTCCAAGAGACCCAGTACTTC. Its protein product is CAWSTEFQETQYF. V and J are TRBV30 and TRBJ2-5; D is undetermined. Germline loops: CDR1 GTSNPN, CDR2 SVGIG (reference sequence). Trimming pared 2 bases from V and 1 base from J, leaving 8 bases between. The CDR3 has 13 residues.

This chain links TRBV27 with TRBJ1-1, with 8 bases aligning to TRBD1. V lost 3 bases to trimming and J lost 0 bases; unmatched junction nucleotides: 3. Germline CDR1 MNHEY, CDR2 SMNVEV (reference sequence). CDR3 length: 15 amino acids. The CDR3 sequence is CASSFGQGMNTEAFF. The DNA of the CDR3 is TGTGCCAGCAGTTTTGGACAGGGAATGAACACTGAAGCTTTCTTT.

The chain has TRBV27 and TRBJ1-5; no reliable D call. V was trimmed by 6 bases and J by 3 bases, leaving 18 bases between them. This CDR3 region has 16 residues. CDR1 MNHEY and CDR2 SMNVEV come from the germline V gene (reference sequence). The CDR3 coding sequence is TGTGCCAGCAGGCAACTTGGAGGAAAATACAATCAGCCCCAGCATTTT. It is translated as CASRQLGGKYNQPQHF.

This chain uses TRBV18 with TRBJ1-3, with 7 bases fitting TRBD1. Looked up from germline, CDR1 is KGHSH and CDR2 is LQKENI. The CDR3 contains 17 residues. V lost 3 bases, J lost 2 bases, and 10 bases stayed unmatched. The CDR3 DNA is TGTGCCAGCTCACCTCAGACAGGGCTGAAGGCTGGAAACACCATATATTTT. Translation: CASSPQTGLKAGNTIYF.

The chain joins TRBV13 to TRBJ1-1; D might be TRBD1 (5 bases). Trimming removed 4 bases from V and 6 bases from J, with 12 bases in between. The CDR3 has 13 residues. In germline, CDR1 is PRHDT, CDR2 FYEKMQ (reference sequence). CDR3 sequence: CASSYYQGSEAFF. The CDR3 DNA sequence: TGTGCCAGCAGCTACTACCAGGGTTCTGAAGCTTTCTTT.

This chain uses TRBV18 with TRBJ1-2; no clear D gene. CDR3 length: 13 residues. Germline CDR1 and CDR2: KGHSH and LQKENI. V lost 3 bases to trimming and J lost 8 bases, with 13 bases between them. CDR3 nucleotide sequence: TGTGCCAGCTCACCGAGTACAGAGGGAGGCTACACCTTC. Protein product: CASSPSTEGGYTF.

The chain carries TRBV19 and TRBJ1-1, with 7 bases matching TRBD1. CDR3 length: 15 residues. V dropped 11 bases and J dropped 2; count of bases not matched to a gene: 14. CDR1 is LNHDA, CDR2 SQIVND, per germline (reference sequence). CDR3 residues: CAPRRGRPTNTEAFF. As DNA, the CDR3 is TGTGCCCCAAGGAGGGGGCGTCCGACCAACACTGAAGCTTTCTTT.

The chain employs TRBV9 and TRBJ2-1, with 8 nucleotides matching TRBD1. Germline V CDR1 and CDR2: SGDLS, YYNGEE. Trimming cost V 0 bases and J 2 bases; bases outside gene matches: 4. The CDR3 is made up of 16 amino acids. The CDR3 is CASSVGQGSPYNEQFF. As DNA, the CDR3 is TGTGCCAGCAGCGTAGGACAGGGGTCACCCTACAATGAGCAGTTCTTC.

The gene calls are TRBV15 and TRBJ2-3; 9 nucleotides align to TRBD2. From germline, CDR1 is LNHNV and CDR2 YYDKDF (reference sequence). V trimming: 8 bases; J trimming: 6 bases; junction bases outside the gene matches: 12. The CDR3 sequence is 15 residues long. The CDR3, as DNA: TGTGCCACCGCGAGATTGGGACTAGCAGCGGATACGCAGTATTTT. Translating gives CATARLGLAADTQYF.

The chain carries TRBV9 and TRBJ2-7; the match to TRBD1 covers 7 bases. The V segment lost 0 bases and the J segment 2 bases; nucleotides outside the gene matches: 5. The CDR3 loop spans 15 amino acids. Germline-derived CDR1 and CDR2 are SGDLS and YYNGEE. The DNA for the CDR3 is TGTGCCAGCAGCGTAGCTACAGGGGTCGCCTACGAGCAGTACTTC. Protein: CASSVATGVAYEQYF.

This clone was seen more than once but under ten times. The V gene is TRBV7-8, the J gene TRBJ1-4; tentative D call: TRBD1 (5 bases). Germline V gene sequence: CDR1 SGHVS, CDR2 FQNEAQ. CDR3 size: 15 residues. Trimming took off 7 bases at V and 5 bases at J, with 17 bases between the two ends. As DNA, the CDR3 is TGTGCCAGCACCCCCGGGGGAGGGAACAATGAAAAACTGTTTTTT. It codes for CASTPGGGNNEKLFF.

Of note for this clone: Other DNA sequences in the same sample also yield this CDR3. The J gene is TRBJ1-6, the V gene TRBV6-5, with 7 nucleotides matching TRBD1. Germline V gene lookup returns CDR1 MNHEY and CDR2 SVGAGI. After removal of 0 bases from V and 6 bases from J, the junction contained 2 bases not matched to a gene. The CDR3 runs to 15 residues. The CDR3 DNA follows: TGTGCCAGCAGTTACTCCGGGACAGCTAATTCACCCCTCCACTTT. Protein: CASSYSGTANSPLHF.

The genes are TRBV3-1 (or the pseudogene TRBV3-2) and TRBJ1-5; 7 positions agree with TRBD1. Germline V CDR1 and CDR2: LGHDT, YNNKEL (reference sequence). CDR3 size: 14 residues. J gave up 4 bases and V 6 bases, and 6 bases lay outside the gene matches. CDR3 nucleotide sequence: TGTGCCAGCAGTCATGGGACAGCTAATCAGCCCCAGCATTTT. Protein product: CASSHGTANQPQHF.

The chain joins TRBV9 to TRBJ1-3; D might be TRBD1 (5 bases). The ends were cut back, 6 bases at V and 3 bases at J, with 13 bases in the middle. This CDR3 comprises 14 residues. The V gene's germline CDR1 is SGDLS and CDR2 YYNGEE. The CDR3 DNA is TGTGCCAGCACTGCCCCCGGGGGTGGAAACACCATATATTTT. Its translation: CASTAPGGGNTIYF. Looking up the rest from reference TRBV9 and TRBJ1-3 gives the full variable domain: DSGVTQTPKHLITATGQRVTLRCSPRSGDLSVYWYQQSLDQGLQFLIQYYNGEERAKGNILERFSAQQFPDLHSELNLSSLELGDSALYFCASTAPGGGNTIYFGEGSWLTVV.